The 29 T cell receptor beta chains below come from one sample, sequenced in a study of cytomegalovirus exposure and HLA in healthy donors. The PCR used 60 Vbeta and 13 Jbeta primers. Assay used: immunoSEQ multiplex PCR; TCRdb lists only in-frame clones, some missing. The table records under 200,000 clones, around 80% of them present only once. Sequencing was carried out using PBMCs. The source of these receptors is a woman aged 40 to 49 in good health and CMV-seronegative.

J is TRBJ1-6 and V is TRBV11-3; 10 bases are shared with TRBD1. The CDR3 runs 16 residues. Per germline, CDR1 SGHNT and CDR2 YENEEA. With V trimmed by 4 bases and J by 8 bases, 8 bases remained unmatched. In DNA, the CDR3 is TGTGCCAGCAGCTCGGGGACAGGGGAGGGGCATTCACCCCTCCACTTT. Encoded protein: CASSSGTGEGHSPLHF.

The chain uses TRBV6-1 and TRBJ2-7; no clear D gene. The CDR3 totals 10 residues. Germline assignment: CDR1 MNHNS and CDR2 SASEGT. V lost 4 bases and J 9 bases, leaving 7 bases between the germline ends. This CDR3 is CASSGGGQYF. CDR3 coding DNA: TGTGCCAGCAGTGGAGGCGGGCAGTACTTC.

The chain combines TRBV19 with TRBJ1-1, with TRBD1 as a possible D gene (6 bases). The CDR3 is made up of 12 amino acids. Trimming left V 6 bases short and J 7 bases short, with 12 bases between. In germline, CDR1 is LNHDA, CDR2 SQIVND (reference sequence). Here the CDR3 reads CASSQGRDEAFF. DNA for the CDR3: TGTGCCAGTAGCCAGGGGAGGGATGAAGCTTTCTTT.

The chain has TRBV11-2 and TRBJ2-7; D call uncertain. Germline-derived CDR1 and CDR2 are SGHAT and FQNNGV. CDR3 size: 13 residues. The V end was cut by 0 bases, the J end by 3 bases, with 6 bases between. The CDR3 is CASSLERSYEQYF. CDR3 DNA: TGTGCCAGCAGCTTAGAACGGAGCTACGAGCAGTACTTC.

The genes are TRBV19 and TRBJ1-5; D is uncertain. Germline lookup yields CDR1 LNHDA and CDR2 SQIVND (reference sequence). The CDR3 is made up of 13 amino acids. V was pared by 2 bases and J by 7 bases, with 9 bases between. CDR3 in amino acids: CASSIPGGQPQHF. DNA of the CDR3: TGTGCCAGTAGTATACCGGGAGGGCAGCCCCAGCATTTT. The full variable domain, its missing parts supplied by reference TRBV19 and TRBJ1-5, is DGGITQSPKYLFRKEGQNVTLSCEQNLNHDAMYWYRQDPGQGLRLIYYSQIVNDFQKGDIAEGYSVSREKKESFPLTVTSAQKNPTAFYLCASSIPGGQPQHFGDGTRLSIL.

As to this clone: Distinct nucleotide sequences in the sample also encode this CDR3. V gene TRBV5-1 combines with J gene TRBJ1-2; D is perhaps TRBD1 (6 bases). This CDR3 region has 13 residues. The V end was cut by 0 bases, the J end by 3 bases, with 6 bases between. Germline loops: CDR1 SGHRS, CDR2 YFSETQ. In nucleotides, the CDR3 is TGCGCCAGCAGCTTGGGACAGGACTATGGCTACACCTTC. This sequence encodes CASSLGQDYGYTF.

The chain has TRBV27 and TRBJ2-3; D is unclear. The ends were cut back, 5 bases at V and 4 bases at J, with 19 bases in the middle. In germline, CDR1 is MNHEY, CDR2 SMNVEV (reference sequence). This CDR3 comprises 16 residues. The CDR3 sequence is CASSPHSITVPDTQYF. CDR3 in DNA: TGTGCCAGCAGTCCCCACTCGATAACAGTGCCAGATACGCAGTATTTT.

The chain uses TRBV7-9 and TRBJ1-5; possibly TRBD1 for D (6 bases). Trimming pared 1 base from V and 5 bases from J, leaving 18 bases between. CDR1 is SEHNR, CDR2 FQNEAQ, per germline (reference sequence). The CDR3 consists of 17 residues. CDR3: CASSLVSSWGQDQPQHF. CDR3 nucleotides: TGTGCCAGCAGCTTAGTTTCTTCGTGGGGGCAAGATCAGCCCCAGCATTTT.

As for this clone: A much larger clone lies a single base off, so this may be a read error. V usage is TRBV5-6 and J usage is TRBJ2-7; D unresolved. The CDR3 is made up of 11 amino acids. Germline V gene sequence: CDR1 SGHDT, CDR2 YYEEEE. Trimming removed 3 bases at V and 4 bases at J, with 5 bases between. For the CDR3, the DNA is TGTGCCAGCAGCTCTCTATACGAGCAGTACTTC. Encoded protein: CASSSLYEQYF.

The rearrangement links TRBV4-1 to TRBJ2-7, with 8 nucleotides matching TRBD2. Germline-derived CDR1 and CDR2 are MGHRA and YSYEKL. Trimming removed 3 bases from V and 2 bases from J; junction bases left unmatched: 3. This CDR3 contains 14 residues. The CDR3 protein is CASSQRRGAYEQYF. In DNA form, the CDR3 reads TGCGCCAGCAGCCAGCGGCGGGGGGCCTACGAGCAGTACTTC.

The chain recombines TRBV6-5 with TRBJ2-5; 9 nucleotides agree with TRBD1. Germline V gene lookup returns CDR1 MNHEY and CDR2 SVGAGI. The CDR3 covers 15 residues. J was trimmed by 0 bases and V by 6 bases; bases with no gene match: 5. CDR3 bases: TGTGCCAGCAGAACCGGGACAGGGTACCAAGAGACCCAGTACTTC. This encodes CASRTGTGYQETQYF.

The chain is built from TRBV4-2 and TRBJ2-2, with 9 bases identical to TRBD1. Germline V gene sequence: CDR1 LGHNA, CDR2 YNFKEQ. Germline trimming cut 5 bases from V and 0 bases from J; bases unmatched to any gene: 4. The CDR3 totals 16 residues. CDR3 sequence reads: CASSYRQGANTGELFF. The CDR3 nucleotides are TGTGCCAGCAGCTATAGACAGGGGGCGAACACCGGGGAGCTGTTTTTT.

For this clone: An end of the junction differs from the germline gene, which may be a read error. The chain links TRBV7-7 to TRBJ2-2; 9 bases line up with TRBD1. This CDR3 is built from 16 residues. From germline, CDR1 is SSHAT and CDR2 FNYEAQ (reference sequence). In DNA form, the CDR3 reads TGTGCTAGCAGCTCCGCCATAACAGGGGGCTATGGGGAGCTGTTTTTT. Its protein product is CASSSAITGGYGELFF. The variable domain in full, with the rest retrieved from reference TRBV7-7 and TRBJ2-2, is GAGVSQSPRYKVTKRGQDVTLRCDPISSHATLYWYQQALGQGPEFLTYFNYEAQPDKSGLPSDRFSAERPEGSISTLTIQRTEQRDSAMYRCASSSAITGGYGELFFGEGSRLTVL.

V usage is TRBV6-6 and J usage is TRBJ2-3; perhaps TRBD2 as D (6 bases). CDR1 MNHNY and CDR2 SVGAGI come from the germline V gene (reference sequence). The germline V and J ends were trimmed by 4 bases and 1 base, with 12 bases remaining between them. This CDR3 is built from 15 residues. CDR3 nucleotide sequence: TGTGCCAGCAGTTTACGGGGACTCCGCACAGATACGCAGTATTTT. Residues: CASSLRGLRTDTQYF.

The V gene is TRBV28, the J gene TRBJ1-4; TRBD1 matches at 7 bases. From germline, CDR1 is MDHEN and CDR2 SYDVKM. V shed 7 bases, J shed 0 bases, and the junction held 17 bases outside the gene matches. The CDR3 is 19 residues long. DNA of the CDR3: TGTGCCAGCAAGTTTCGACAGGGAGTTCCCCCTGCAACTAATGAAAAACTGTTTTTT. As protein: CASKFRQGVPPATNEKLFF.

This clone is a singleton in its sample. This rearrangement joins TRBV7-6 to TRBJ2-1, with TRBD1 matching over 7 bases. Germline CDR1 SGHVS, CDR2 FNYEAQ. V shed 3 bases and J 8 bases; nucleotides not matched to a gene: 10. This CDR3 is built from 15 residues. CDR3 amino acids: CASSFIQGVNHEQFF. The CDR3 nucleotides are TGTGCCAGCAGCTTCATCCAGGGGGTTAATCATGAGCAGTTCTTC.

J is TRBJ2-1 and V is TRBV9; 10 bases fit TRBD2. This CDR3 region has 15 residues. J was trimmed by 6 bases and V by 0 bases; bases with no gene match: 3. Germline lookup yields CDR1 SGDLS and CDR2 YYNGEE. The CDR3 coding sequence is TGTGCCAGCAGCGTAGTTTCTAGCGGGAGCAATGAGCAGTTCTTC. Its translation is CASSVVSSGSNEQFF.

This clone was recorded only once. The CDR3 sequence: CASSYTGGNYGYTF. The CDR3 DNA sequence: TGTGCCAGCAGTTATACCGGGGGGAACTATGGCTACACCTTC. V is TRBV7-9 and J is TRBJ1-2; D is possibly TRBD1 (5 bases). The V gene's germline CDR1 is SEHNR and CDR2 FQNEAQ (reference sequence). Trimming pared 6 bases from V and 2 bases from J, leaving 13 bases between. The CDR3 runs 14 residues.

The rearrangement links TRBV14 to TRBJ2-1, with 16 positions matching TRBD2. V shed 0 bases, J shed 8 bases, and the junction held 4 bases outside the gene matches. From germline, CDR1 is SGHDN and CDR2 FVKESK. The CDR3 spans 17 residues. CDR3 nucleotide sequence: TGTGCCAGCAGCCAAGAAAGGGGACTAGCGGGAGGGGATGAGCAGTTCTTC. This encodes CASSQERGLAGGDEQFF. The full variable domain, its missing parts supplied by reference TRBV14 and TRBJ2-1, is EAGVTQFPSHSVIEKGQTVTLRCDPISGHDNLYWYRRVMGKEIKFLLHFVKESKQDESGMPNNRFLAERTGGTYSTLKVQPAELEDSGVYFCASSQERGLAGGDEQFFGPGTRLTVL.

The count of this clone is one. This CDR3 is CASSISGTGGLNTEAFF. The DNA of the CDR3 is TGTGCCAGTAGTATATCCGGGACAGGGGGCCTGAACACTGAAGCTTTCTTT. V usage is TRBV19 and J usage is TRBJ1-1, with 12 bases matching TRBD1. The CDR3 loop spans 17 amino acids. J lost 0 bases, V lost 2 bases, and 4 bases had no gene match. Per the germline V gene, CDR1 is LNHDA and CDR2 is SQIVND (reference sequence).

The V and J genes are TRBV30 and TRBJ2-5, with 8 bases identical to TRBD1. Germline values: CDR1 GTSNPN, CDR2 SVGIG (reference sequence). The CDR3 runs to 15 residues. Trimming took 2 bases from V and 3 from J; bases not matched to a gene: 8. The CDR3 sequence: CAWSPWTGPKETQYF. The CDR3 coding sequence is TGTGCCTGGAGTCCCTGGACAGGGCCGAAAGAGACCCAGTACTTC.

This chain connects TRBV5-1 to TRBJ2-1, with 12 bases fitting TRBD2. The CDR3 extends over 15 amino acids. The V gene's germline CDR1 is SGHRS and CDR2 YFSETQ. V shed 7 bases, J shed 6 bases, and the junction held 8 bases outside the gene matches. DNA of the CDR3: TGCGCCAGCCGCCGACTAGCGGGAGTACTCAATGAGCAGTTCTTC. This encodes CASRRLAGVLNEQFF.

In the case of this clone: Other DNA sequences in this sample translate to the same CDR3. This rearrangement joins TRBV11-2 to TRBJ1-1; no firm D call. The CDR3 length is 14 residues. Between the trimmed V and J ends, which lost 2 bases and 5 bases, there was a span of 12 bases. Germline loops: CDR1 SGHAT, CDR2 FQNNGV. In DNA form, the CDR3 reads TGTGCCAGCAGCTTACGGGAGGGCAAAACTGAAGCTTTCTTT. This translates into CASSLREGKTEAFF.

V is TRBV6-5 and J is TRBJ2-2, with D possibly being TRBD1 (5 bases). CDR3 length equals 14 residues. The V and J ends lost 10 bases and 2 bases respectively, with 14 bases between them. Germline V gene sequence: CDR1 MNHEY, CDR2 SVGAGI. The DNA of the CDR3 is TGTGCCACACAGACAGCGCCTAACACCGGGGAGCTGTTTTTT. Protein sequence: CATQTAPNTGELFF.

The chain links TRBV5-6 to TRBJ2-1; D not certain. Germline CDR1 is SGHDT and CDR2 is YYEEEE. This CDR3 spans 13 amino acids. V lost 2 bases and J lost 7, with 10 bases in between. The chain's CDR3 is CASSFSPVNEQFF. CDR3 in DNA: TGTGCCAGCAGCTTCTCACCGGTGAATGAGCAGTTCTTC. The full variable domain, rest sourced from reference TRBV5-6 and TRBJ2-1, is DAGVTQSPTHLIKTRGQQVTLRCSPKSGHDTVSWYQQALGQGPQFIFQYYEEEERQRGNFPDRFSGHQFPNYSSELNVNALLLGDSALYLCASSFSPVNEQFFGPGTRLTVL.

The rearrangement uses TRBV2 and TRBJ2-1; 9 nucleotides align to TRBD2. The germline V gene has CDR1 SNHLY and CDR2 FYNNEI. Trimming removed 2 bases from V and 1 base from J; junction bases left unmatched: 3. CDR3 length: 16 residues. CDR3 region: CASSEMAGGSYNEQFF. CDR3 nucleotide sequence: TGTGCCAGCAGTGAAATGGCGGGGGGGTCCTACAATGAGCAGTTCTTC.

The CDR3 DNA follows: TGTGCCAGTAGTATGGGGAGCACTGAAGCTTTCTTT. This encodes CASSMGSTEAFF. The J gene is TRBJ1-1, the V gene TRBV19; D is unclear. Germline CDR1 and CDR2: LNHDA and SQIVND (reference sequence). V lost 3 bases to trimming and J lost 4 bases, with 6 bases between them. This CDR3 is built from 12 residues.

CDR3 sequence reads: CASSSGTGVPLAKNIQYF. CDR3 coding DNA: TGTGCCAGTAGTTCCGGGACAGGGGTCCCCTTAGCCAAAAACATTCAGTACTTC. The rearrangement uses TRBV19 and TRBJ2-4, with 10 nucleotides matching TRBD1. Losses at the gene ends were 5 bases for V and 0 bases for J; bases not matched to a gene: 10. Germline assignment: CDR1 LNHDA and CDR2 SQIVND (reference sequence). This CDR3 has 18 amino acids. Combining the CDR3 with reference TRBV19 and TRBJ2-4 gives the whole variable domain DGGITQSPKYLFRKEGQNVTLSCEQNLNHDAMYWYRQDPGQGLRLIYYSQIVNDFQKGDIAEGYSVSREKKESFPLTVTSAQKNPTAFYLCASSSGTGVPLAKNIQYFGAGTRLSVL.

The J gene is TRBJ2-7, the V gene TRBV7-6; D gene unclear. V lost 4 bases to trimming and J lost 7 bases, with 11 bases between them. The germline CDR1 and CDR2 sequences are SGHVS and FNYEAQ. The CDR3 has 12 residues. The CDR3 DNA sequence: TGTGCCAGCAGCTCCCAAACTCAAGAGCAGTACTTC. It is translated as CASSSQTQEQYF.